The present TCR beta chain was sequenced within a study of response to subunit inactivated influenza vaccine. MiXCR was run by TCRdb on the RT-PCR reads, yielding one entry per CDR3 protein. This table holds about 500,000 distinct CDR3 sequences, about 15% found once. J lost 9 bases, V lost 6 bases, and 14 bases had no gene match. This CDR3 is built from 16 residues. Germline V gives CDR1 SGHRS, CDR2 YFSETQ. The V gene is TRBV5-1, the J gene TRBJ2-1; 11 bases align to TRBD2. The receptor was isolated from a man aged 50 to 69 who received an inactivated influenza vaccine. The specimen comprised CD4+ T cells sorted from PBMCs, sampled around 25 months after vaccination. CDR3 DNA: TGCGCCAGCAAGGCCGTGGGTAGCGGGGGGGCCGGTGAGCAGTTCTTC. This codes for CASKAVGSGGAGEQFF.